Listed below are T cell receptor beta chains from one sample, sequenced in a study of blood T cell repertoires in COVID-19. Here immunoSEQ multiplex PCR was the method, and the copy in TCRdb shows in-frame clones only, minus some. Counted here are 85,000 to 100,000 clones, 75% to 85% occurring once; the ten biggest clones make up around 4.7%. The sequenced sample was peripheral blood. Receptors originate from a man older than 75 with COVID-19, enrolled during active disease. Both conserved end residues are part of each CDR3. A D gene is named only where the DNA matches it firmly. Size values are once, few and many counts, or a class for expanded clones, and some rows have none.

d_call	v_call	cdr3_length	j_call	clone_size	cdr3_aa	cdr3_nt
TRBD1	TRBV19	14	TRBJ2-1	once	CASSIRGGDNEQFF	TGTGCCAGTAGTATTCGAGGGGGCGACAATGAGCAGTTCTTC
.	TRBV7-2	14	TRBJ2-2	few	CASSFGGFSGELFF	TGTGCCAGCAGCTTTGGAGGGTTTAGCGGGGAGCTGTTTTTT
.	TRBV6-5	16	TRBJ1-1	.	CASSYSGEGMNTEAFF	TGTGCCAGCAGTTACTCGGGGGAGGGGATGAACACTGAAGCTTTCTTT
.	TRBV6-5	14	TRBJ2-7	.	CASGKRKVSYEQYF	TGTGCCAGCGGCAAGCGGAAGGTCTCCTACGAGCAGTACTTC
TRBD1	TRBV24-1	15	TRBJ2-3	.	CATSGGTGHTDTQYF	TGTGCCACCAGTGGAGGGACAGGGCACACAGATACGCAGTATTTT
.	TRBV7-6	17	TRBJ2-3	.	CASSPGRTVLSTDTQYF	TGTGCCAGCAGCCCGGGAAGGACAGTCCTTAGCACAGATACGCAGTATTTT
.	TRBV30	13	TRBJ1-3	once	CAWSLTLGNTIYF	TGTGCCTGGAGCCTGACACTTGGAAACACCATATATTTT
TRBD1	TRBV19	17	TRBJ1-2	.	CASSPTSDRAYSYGYTF	TGTGCCAGTAGTCCCACCTCCGACAGGGCCTACTCCTATGGCTACACCTTC
TRBD1	TRBV5-6	16	TRBJ2-3	.	CASSVTTGLGTDTQYF	TGTGCCAGCAGCGTAACGACAGGGTTGGGCACAGATACGCAGTATTTT
.	TRBV7-9	14	TRBJ1-4	.	CASSAGQNNEKLFF	TGTGCCAGCAGCGCCGGACAGAATAATGAAAAACTGTTTTTT
.	TRBV5-1	13	TRBJ2-1	.	CASSQTGNNEQFF	TGCGCCAGCAGCCAAACAGGTAACAATGAGCAGTTCTTC
.	TRBV3-1/TRBV3-2	14	TRBJ2-7	.	CASSLIGRGVEQYF	TGTGCCAGCAGCCTAATTGGGAGGGGGGTTGAGCAGTACTTC
.	TRBV19	12	TRBJ2-3	.	CASSPTTSTQYF	TGTGCCAGTAGTCCAACGACTAGTACGCAGTATTTT
.	TRBV3-1/TRBV3-2	14	TRBJ1-6	once	CASSQEVADYPLHF	TGTGCCAGCAGCCAAGAAGTGGCGGATTATCCCCTCCACTTT
TRBD1	TRBV6-2/TRBV6-3	15	TRBJ1-4	.	CASSPRTGGSEKLFF	TGTGCCAGCAGTCCAAGGACAGGGGGTAGTGAAAAACTGTTTTTT
.	TRBV30	14	TRBJ2-7	few	CAWSGRLDRNEQYF	TGTGCCTGGAGTGGCAGACTAGATAGGAACGAGCAGTACTTC
.	TRBV27	17	TRBJ1-3	.	CASSLVPTRYPGNTIYF	TGTGCCAGCAGTTTAGTACCGACGAGGTATCCTGGAAACACCATATATTTT
.	TRBV30	15	TRBJ2-1	few	CAGITVGPPYNEQFF	TGTGCCGGCATTACCGTGGGGCCCCCCTACAATGAGCAGTTCTTC
.	TRBV5-1	16	TRBJ2-3	.	CASSLEVSSSTDTQYF	TGCGCCAGCAGCTTGGAGGTTAGCTCTAGCACAGATACGCAGTATTTT
TRBD1	TRBV5-1	15	TRBJ1-5	.	CASSPGQGAGQPQHF	TGCGCCAGCAGCCCGGGACAGGGGGCGGGTCAGCCCCAGCATTTT
.	TRBV5-1	14	TRBJ2-1	.	CASSPSTGNNEQFF	TGCGCCAGCAGCCCCTCTACAGGGAACAATGAGCAGTTCTTC
.	TRBV6-6	13	TRBJ2-1	few	CASSYSRTNEQFF	TGTGCCAGCAGTTACTCAAGGACTAATGAGCAGTTCTTC
.	TRBV28	12	TRBJ1-1	.	CASSPWNTEAFF	TGTGCCAGCAGCCCTTGGAACACTGAAGCTTTCTTT
.	TRBV6-1	17	TRBJ2-7	.	CASSEVVMARGSYEQYF	TGTGCCAGCAGTGAAGTAGTCATGGCAAGGGGGTCCTACGAGCAGTACTTC
.	TRBV6-5	14	TRBJ1-5	.	CASRSSGVEQPQHF	TGTGCCAGCAGGTCGTCGGGGGTGGAGCAGCCCCAGCATTTT
TRBD1	TRBV5-8	13	TRBJ2-7	.	CASTEGQGYEQYF	TGTGCCAGTACTGAAGGACAGGGCTACGAGCAGTACTTC
TRBD1	TRBV27	16	TRBJ1-1	.	CASSLTSGTVNTEAFF	TGTGCCAGCAGCCTAACTTCCGGGACAGTCAACACTGAAGCTTTCTTT
.	TRBV5-1	15	TRBJ1-4	many	CASSRGLNTNEKLFF	TGCGCCAGCAGCAGGGGTTTGAATACTAATGAAAAACTGTTTTTT
.	TRBV19	11	TRBJ2-7	.	CASSTSHEQYF	TGTGCCAGTAGTACCTCCCACGAGCAGTACTTC
TRBD1	TRBV12-5	20	TRBJ2-6	.	CASGLGPNKTGLSGANVLTF	TGTGCTAGTGGTTTGGGACCTAACAAGACAGGGCTATCTGGGGCCAACGTCCTGACTTTC
TRBD1	TRBV9	14	TRBJ1-1	.	CASSAGQGNTEAFF	TGTGCCAGCAGCGCGGGACAGGGGAACACTGAAGCTTTCTTT
.	TRBV10-3	14	TRBJ1-6	few	CAISESGGLSPLHF	TGTGCCATCAGTGAGTCTGGGGGCTTATCACCCCTCCACTTT
TRBD2	TRBV28	14	TRBJ2-1	.	CASSTSGRAYEQFF	TGTGCCAGCAGTACTAGCGGGAGGGCATATGAGCAGTTCTTC
TRBD1	TRBV11-3	15	TRBJ2-7	few	CASSLDGTGRNEQYF	TGTGCCAGCAGCTTAGACGGGACAGGGCGAAACGAGCAGTACTTC
TRBD2	TRBV2	12	TRBJ2-7	.	CASRREGYEQYF	TGTGCCAGCAGGCGGGAGGGCTACGAGCAGTACTTC
.	TRBV7-8	14	TRBJ2-7	.	CASSPRQGSYEQYF	TGTGCCAGCAGCCCCAGGCAAGGTAGCTACGAGCAGTACTTC
.	TRBV19	13	TRBJ1-5	.	CASSILVEEPQHF	TGTGCCAGTAGTATCCTGGTCGAGGAGCCCCAGCATTTT
.	TRBV11-3	13	TRBJ1-1	.	CASSLQGSTEAFF	TGTGCCAGCAGCTTACAGGGAAGTACTGAAGCTTTCTTT
TRBD2	TRBV10-1	13	TRBJ2-2	.	CASSGTSAGELFF	TGCGCCAGCAGTGGGACTAGTGCCGGGGAGCTGTTTTTT
TRBD1	TRBV4-3	16	TRBJ1-2	.	CASSQERDSGIYGYTF	TGCGCCAGCAGCCAAGAACGGGACAGTGGCATCTATGGCTACACCTTC
TRBD1	TRBV2	14	TRBJ1-2	.	CASSGGQGIYGYTF	TGTGCCAGCAGTGGGGGACAGGGAATCTATGGCTACACCTTC
TRBD1	TRBV19	15	TRBJ1-6	.	CASSMGDRVHSPLHF	TGTGCCAGTAGTATGGGGGACAGGGTGCATTCACCCCTCCACTTT
.	TRBV19	15	TRBJ1-6	few	CASSPGESGNSPLHF	TGTGCCAGTAGTCCCGGGGAAAGCGGGAATTCACCCCTCCACTTT
TRBD1	TRBV30	15	TRBJ2-3	.	CAWSRTGEGTDTQYF	TGTGCCTGGAGTCGAACAGGGGAAGGCACAGATACGCAGTATTTT
.	TRBV9	16	TRBJ2-1	.	CASSVVAGSSYNEQFF	TGTGCCAGCAGCGTAGTGGCGGGGAGCTCCTACAATGAGCAGTTCTTC
.	TRBV6-2/TRBV6-3	15	TRBJ1-6	.	CASSYLQGPNSPLHF	TGTGCCAGCAGTTACCTACAGGGACCCAATTCACCCCTCCACTTT
.	TRBV3-1/TRBV3-2	15	TRBJ2-3	.	CASSQDLAGADTQYF	TGTGCCAGCAGCCAAGACCTAGCTGGCGCAGATACGCAGTATTTT